This T cell receptor (beta chain) derives from a study of human CD8 memory T cell subsets. TCR beta was sequenced from UMI-tagged 5' RACE libraries. For each CDR3 protein, TCRdb gives one entry from its re-call of the 5' RACE reads, without DNA. The sample yields 5,000 to 8,000 distinct CDR3 sequences, of which the top ten take up roughly 22%. Exhausted-like traits marked the TPEX cells, which were CCR7+ PD-1+ TIGIT+ early memory CD8+ T cells. This CDR3 region has 14 residues. The chain uses TRBV12-3 or TRBV12-4 and TRBJ2-7; the TRBD1 assignment by TCRdb is unverifiable without DNA. The material sequenced was CD8+ T cells from PBMCs. This receptor was identified in a human donor in good health. CDR3 sequence: CASSPRQKSYEQYF.